The present TCR beta chain was sequenced within a study of cytomegalovirus exposure and HLA in healthy donors. Whole-study findings and limits: A reported reduction in N-insertions relative to the approximately 670-donor mean was seen in an Asian-associated ancestry cluster in a later analysis. Confirmation in vitro established that a few CMV-associated chains were specific for CMV antigens. It was assumed in the presence/absence analyses that sequencing depth was roughly uniform across donors. The productive fraction for most TCR beta V segments was about 90% or about 30% in an earlier analysis.

A note on this clone: Its specificity is not known.

PCR primers comprised 60 Vbeta and 13 Jbeta primers. The data were produced by immunoSEQ multiplex PCR, yet TCRdb's version contains in-frame clones alone and is incomplete. This sample has approximately 77,000 clones, with 60% to 85% found just once. The V gene's germline CDR1 is MDHEN and CDR2 SYDVKM. The V end was cut by 4 bases, the J end by 4 bases, with 18 bases between. This CDR3 comprises 16 residues. The sequenced material came from PBMCs. V and J are TRBV28 and TRBJ2-3; TRBD2 is a possible D gene (6 bases). The sequence derives from a man aged 40-50 years in good health and CMV-seronegative. The CDR3 region has the DNA TGTGCCAGCAGTTCCCTGCTCGGGAGAGGCGCAGATACGCAGTATTTT. Translation gives CASSSLLGRGADTQYF.